These 29 T cell receptor beta chains came from one sample sequenced in a study of cytomegalovirus exposure and HLA in healthy donors. PCR was performed using 60 Vbeta and 13 Jbeta primers. TCRdb's copy holds only in-frame clones and misses some; the assay was immunoSEQ multiplex PCR. The table records more than 200,000 clones, 70% to 90% of them present only once. The material sequenced was PBMCs. Source of these receptors: a human donor in good health.

This clone was detected a few times. The DNA for the CDR3 is TGTGCCAGCAGCGGTACAGGGGGCAACATTCAGTACTTC. It specifies CASSGTGGNIQYF. This rearrangement joins TRBV9 to TRBJ2-4; 9 positions agree with TRBD1. Per the germline V gene, CDR1 is SGDLS and CDR2 is YYNGEE. The CDR3 is 13 residues long. V was clipped by 3 bases and J by 7 bases; unmatched bases: 2.

This chain links TRBV2 with TRBJ1-2; D possibly corresponds to TRBD1 (5 bases). V was trimmed by 6 bases and J by 0 bases, leaving 14 bases between them. Germline V gene lookup returns CDR1 SNHLY and CDR2 FYNNEI. The CDR3 sequence is 15 residues long. The CDR3: CASSPERTTNYGYTF. For the CDR3, the DNA is TGTGCCAGCAGCCCAGAGAGGACAACTAACTATGGCTACACCTTC.

J is TRBJ2-2 and V is TRBV28, with TRBD2 matching over 10 bases. V lost 3 bases to trimming and J lost 5 bases; unmatched junction nucleotides: 6. This CDR3 region has 16 residues. Looked up from germline, CDR1 is MDHEN and CDR2 is SYDVKM. The CDR3 DNA follows: TGTGCCAGCAGTTTCACTAGCGGGATGTTAACCGGGGAGCTGTTTTTT. The encoded protein is CASSFTSGMLTGELFF.

The gene calls are TRBV5-1 and TRBJ2-1, with D tentatively TRBD2 (6 bases). CDR3 length: 15 amino acids. The V and J ends lost 4 bases and 3 bases respectively, with 14 bases between them. The germline V gene encodes CDR1 SGHRS and CDR2 YFSETQ. The chain's CDR3 is CASSPTGTDYNEQFF. In DNA form, the CDR3 reads TGCGCCAGCAGCCCGACCGGGACTGACTACAATGAGCAGTTCTTC.

The chain recombines TRBV7-2 with TRBJ1-1, with D hard to call. Trimming cost V 4 bases and J 1 base, with 13 bases left between them. The CDR3 runs to 15 residues. Germline V CDR1 and CDR2: SGHTA, FQGNSA. The CDR3 is CASSSHTGRNTEAFF. The CDR3 DNA is TGTGCCAGCAGCTCCCACACGGGTCGGAACACTGAAGCTTTCTTT.

J is TRBJ2-2 and V is TRBV2; D gene unclear. The V end lost 7 bases, the J end lost 6 bases, and 6 bases lay between the germline ends. The germline V gene encodes CDR1 SNHLY and CDR2 FYNNEI. The CDR3 extends over 11 amino acids. The CDR3 sequence: CASKYSGELFF. The CDR3, as DNA: TGTGCCAGCAAATACTCCGGGGAGCTGTTTTTT. The full variable domain, its missing parts supplied by reference TRBV2 and TRBJ2-2, is EPEVTQTPSHQVTQMGQEVILRCVPISNHLYFYWYRQILGQKVEFLVSFYNNEISEKSEIFDDQFSVERPDGSNFTLKIRSTKLEDSAMYFCASKYSGELFFGEGSRLTVL.

The chain recombines TRBV10-3 with TRBJ2-7, with 12 bases matching TRBD2. Losses at the gene ends were 10 bases for V and 7 bases for J; bases not matched to a gene: 8. The CDR3 spans 13 residues. Germline-derived CDR1 and CDR2 are ENHRY and SYGVKD. The CDR3 DNA reads as TGTGCCACTGGGCCTAGCGGGAGGGGGGAGCAGTACTTC. Protein product: CATGPSGRGEQYF.

This chain connects TRBV29-1 to TRBJ1-5, with 7 positions matching TRBD1. Germline V gene sequence: CDR1 SQVTM, CDR2 ANQGSEA. The CDR3 runs to 13 residues. The V gene end was trimmed by 6 bases and the J gene end by 4 bases; junction bases not matched to a gene: 6. The CDR3 DNA sequence: TGCAGCGTAAAAGACAGGGAGAATCAGCCCCAGCATTTT. Its translation: CSVKDRENQPQHF.

V usage is TRBV2 and J usage is TRBJ2-1; TRBD2 agrees at 9 bases. V shed 5 bases and J 3 bases; nucleotides not matched to a gene: 5. The CDR3 length is 15 residues. CDR1 SNHLY and CDR2 FYNNEI come from the germline V gene. CDR3 in amino acids: CASSPLAGVYNEQFF. The CDR3 coding sequence is TGTGCCAGCAGTCCTTTAGCGGGAGTCTACAATGAGCAGTTCTTC. Full variable domain (remainder filled in from reference TRBV2 and TRBJ2-1): EPEVTQTPSHQVTQMGQEVILRCVPISNHLYFYWYRQILGQKVEFLVSFYNNEISEKSEIFDDQFSVERPDGSNFTLKIRSTKLEDSAMYFCASSPLAGVYNEQFFGPGTRLTVL.

This rearrangement joins TRBV18 to TRBJ1-5; D unresolved. The germline gives CDR1 KGHSH, CDR2 LQKENI. Trimming took off 4 bases at V and 0 bases at J, with 7 bases between the two ends. The CDR3 is 14 amino acids. Here the CDR3 DNA reads TGTGCCAGCTCACGTACAGATAGCAATCAGCCCCAGCATTTT. Residues: CASSRTDSNQPQHF.

Regarding this clone: The junction departs from germline at one end; a sequencing error may be responsible. The J gene is TRBJ2-7, the V gene TRBV7-7; 14 positions match TRBD2. Per germline, CDR1 SSHAT and CDR2 FNYEAQ (reference sequence). The CDR3 sequence is 16 residues long. Here the CDR3 reads CASSWGLAGDKDEQYF. CDR3 DNA sequence: TGTGCTAGCAGCTGGGGACTAGCGGGAGACAAGGACGAGCAGTACTTC.

This clone was found a few times. The chain links TRBV9 to TRBJ1-2; no definite D call. CDR1 SGDLS and CDR2 YYNGEE come from the germline V gene. The CDR3 loop spans 15 amino acids. Trimming stripped 3 bases from V and 2 bases from J, with 14 bases between. The CDR3: CASSATQRRNYGYTF. The DNA for the CDR3 is TGTGCCAGCAGCGCTACCCAACGGAGAAACTATGGCTACACCTTC.

This sequence joins TRBV7-2 and TRBJ2-7; the D is unclear. The V end was cut by 5 bases, the J end by 2 bases, with 13 bases between. The CDR3 is 14 residues long. Germline V gene sequence: CDR1 SGHTA, CDR2 FQGNSA. CDR3 DNA sequence: TGTGCCAGCAGCCTAGAAACCATAGCCTACGAGCAGTACTTC. This translates into CASSLETIAYEQYF.

The chain joins TRBV11-1 to TRBJ1-1, with TRBD1 identical over 7 bases. There are 16 residues in the CDR3. Germline V CDR1 and CDR2: SGHAT, FQDESV (reference sequence). Unmatched junction bases numbered 6, after V lost 1 base and J lost 1 base. CDR3 nucleotide sequence: TGTGCCAGCAGCTTAGAGCAGGGGGTGACGAACACTGAAGCTTTCTTT. Translating gives CASSLEQGVTNTEAFF. The full variable domain, rest sourced from reference TRBV11-1 and TRBJ1-1, is EAEVAQSPRYKITEKSQAVAFWCDPISGHATLYWYRQILGQGPELLVQFQDESVVDDSQLPKDRFSAERLKGVDSTLKIQPAELGDSAMYLCASSLEQGVTNTEAFFGQGTRLTVV.

The chain uses TRBV19 and TRBJ1-1, with 8 positions matching TRBD1. The germline CDR1 and CDR2 sequences are LNHDA and SQIVND (reference sequence). CDR3 length: 15 residues. Unmatched junction bases numbered 3, after V lost 3 bases and J lost 0 bases. The chain's CDR3 is CASSILDRVNTEAFF. In DNA, the CDR3 is TGTGCCAGTAGTATCCTGGACAGGGTGAACACTGAAGCTTTCTTT.

J is TRBJ2-1 and V is TRBV10-3, with D unclear. The length of the CDR3 is 11 residues. Germline CDR1 reads ENHRY; CDR2 reads SYGVKD. Trimming cost V 4 bases and J 8 bases, with 6 bases left between them. The CDR3 nucleotides read TGTGCCATCAGTGCCGGTGATGAGCAGTTCTTC. Encoded protein: CAISAGDEQFF.

This chain joins TRBV4-1 and TRBJ1-4; 9 bases map to TRBD1. J was trimmed by 5 bases and V by 5 bases; bases with no gene match: 15. This CDR3 has 18 amino acids. Per germline, CDR1 MGHRA and CDR2 YSYEKL. The CDR3 DNA sequence: TGCGCCAGCAGCAGCCCCCGGGACAGGGCCCTGCGGAATGAAAAACTGTTTTTT. This sequence encodes CASSSPRDRALRNEKLFF.

This chain links TRBV6-5 with TRBJ2-2; the D gene is possibly TRBD2 (6 bases). Trimming stripped 0 bases from V and 7 bases from J, with 9 bases between. There are 14 residues in the CDR3. Germline V lookup: CDR1 MNHEY, CDR2 SVGAGI. In DNA form, the CDR3 reads TGTGCCAGCAGTTACTCGGGAGGAGGCGGGGAGCTGTTTTTT. This encodes CASSYSGGGGELFF.

This chain connects TRBV5-4 to TRBJ1-1, with D maybe TRBD1 (5 bases). Germline CDR1 SGHNT, CDR2 YYREEE (reference sequence). CDR3 length: 12 residues. V lost 9 bases and J 4 bases, leaving 13 bases between the germline ends. CDR3 DNA sequence: TGTGCCACCCTGGGAGGGGCCACTGAAGCTTTCTTT. This encodes CATLGGATEAFF.

V is TRBV25-1 and J is TRBJ1-1, with 9 bases that match TRBD1. There are 15 residues in the CDR3. Trimming removed 4 bases from V and 0 bases from J; junction bases left unmatched: 3. Germline lookup yields CDR1 MGHDK and CDR2 SYGVNS. The CDR3 sequence: CASSGDRDLNTEAFF. CDR3 DNA: TGTGCCAGCAGTGGGGACAGGGACTTGAACACTGAAGCTTTCTTT. Based on the CDR3 plus reference TRBV25-1 and TRBJ1-1, the full variable domain is EADIYQTPRYLVIGTGKKITLECSQTMGHDKMYWYQQDPGMELHLIHYSYGVNSTEKGDLSSESTVSRIRTEHFPLTLESARPSHTSQYLCASSGDRDLNTEAFFGQGTRLTVV.

The rearrangement uses TRBV6-5 and TRBJ2-7; 7 bases agree with TRBD1. Germline trimming cut 6 bases from V and 1 base from J; bases unmatched to any gene: 6. Per germline, CDR1 MNHEY and CDR2 SVGAGI. The CDR3 totals 14 residues. This CDR3 is CASRDRDGSYEQYF. The CDR3 coding sequence is TGTGCCAGCAGAGACAGGGATGGGTCCTACGAGCAGTACTTC.

This clone showed up just a few times. The chain has TRBV7-9 and TRBJ1-1; TRBD1 might be the D (6 bases). The V and J ends lost 2 bases and 1 base respectively, with 11 bases between them. Germline values: CDR1 SEHNR, CDR2 FQNEAQ (reference sequence). The CDR3 covers 15 residues. This chain's CDR3 is CASSLSGGRNTEAFF. CDR3 DNA sequence: TGTGCCAGCAGCTTATCCGGGGGGCGGAACACTGAAGCTTTCTTT.

The chain combines TRBV11-2 with TRBJ1-1; 9 bases map to TRBD1. CDR3 length: 16 amino acids. Trimming took 1 base from V and 3 from J; bases not matched to a gene: 6. Germline CDR1 is SGHAT and CDR2 is FQNNGV. Written as DNA, the CDR3 is TGTGCCAGCAGCTTAGGGCCAGGACAGGGGTACACTGAAGCTTTCTTT. It codes for CASSLGPGQGYTEAFF.

The V gene is TRBV9, the J gene TRBJ1-3; D gene uncertain. The V end lost 3 bases, the J end lost 0 bases, and 7 bases lay between the germline ends. The CDR3 length is 14 residues. Germline V lookup: CDR1 SGDLS, CDR2 YYNGEE. In DNA, the CDR3 is TGTGCCAGCAGCGACTGGAGCTCTGGAAACACCATATATTTT. It yields the protein CASSDWSSGNTIYF.

The rearrangement uses TRBV7-2 and TRBJ2-5, with 7 nucleotides matching TRBD1. Germline V lookup: CDR1 SGHTA, CDR2 FQGNSA. The trim removed 8 bases at V and 2 bases at J, leaving 5 bases unmatched. The CDR3 covers 13 residues. The CDR3 DNA reads TGTGCCAGCGGAAGGGGACAGCAAGAGACCCAGTACTTC. Amino acids: CASGRGQQETQYF. The full variable domain, rest sourced from reference TRBV7-2 and TRBJ2-5, is GAGVSQSPSNKVTEKGKDVELRCDPISGHTALYWYRQSLGQGLEFLIYFQGNSAPDKSGLPSDRFSAERTGGSVSTLTIQRTQQEDSAVYLCASGRGQQETQYFGPGTRLLVL.

The sample holds one count of this clone. The chain joins TRBV2 to TRBJ1-1, with TRBD1 as a possible D gene (5 bases). This CDR3 is 14 amino acids long. Germline CDR1 and CDR2: SNHLY and FYNNEI. V lost 3 bases and J 1 base, leaving 9 bases between the germline ends. CDR3 protein: CASSDPGENTEAFF. CDR3 coding DNA: TGTGCCAGCAGTGATCCGGGGGAGAACACTGAAGCTTTCTTT.

The genes are TRBV7-9 and TRBJ2-7; 10 positions agree with TRBD1. The CDR3 contains 14 residues. Germline CDR1 is SEHNR and CDR2 is FQNEAQ (reference sequence). Trimming at V came to 4 bases and at J to 2 bases, leaving 2 bases not matched to a gene. CDR3 residues: CASSYGTGAYEQYF. The CDR3 DNA reads as TGTGCCAGCAGCTACGGGACAGGGGCCTACGAGCAGTACTTC.

V gene TRBV7-9 combines with J gene TRBJ2-5; TRBD1 might be the D (5 bases). Germline V gives CDR1 SEHNR, CDR2 FQNEAQ (reference sequence). There are 14 residues in the CDR3. Trimming took off 3 bases at V and 5 bases at J, with 13 bases between the two ends. The CDR3 loop reads CASSFSISGETQYF. In DNA form, the CDR3 reads TGTGCCAGCAGCTTCTCTATCTCAGGGGAGACCCAGTACTTC. The full variable domain, rest sourced from reference TRBV7-9 and TRBJ2-5, is DTGVSQNPRHKITKRGQNVTFRCDPISEHNRLYWYRQTLGQGPEFLTYFQNEAQLEKSRLLSDRFSAERPKGSFSTLEIQRTEQGDSAMYLCASSFSISGETQYFGPGTRLLVL.

This chain links TRBV9 with TRBJ2-7; 9 bases agree with TRBD2. The trim removed 2 bases at V and 5 bases at J, leaving 11 bases unmatched. This CDR3 is 16 amino acids long. CDR1 and CDR2 from the germline V gene are SGDLS and YYNGEE. DNA for the CDR3: TGTGCCAGCAGCGTTGGGACTAGCCGGAGGGTAGACGAGCAGTACTTC. Translated, it gives CASSVGTSRRVDEQYF.